The rows below give T cell receptor beta chains drawn from one sample of a study of cytomegalovirus exposure and HLA in healthy donors. Only in-frame clones appear in the TCRdb table, and some are missing; sequencing was by immunoSEQ multiplex PCR. The table records around 250,000 clones, roughly 90% of them present only once. Sequencing used PBMCs. These receptors came from a woman younger than 35 in good health and CMV-seronegative. The CDR3 runs from the conserved cysteine through the conserved F or W.

J gene	V gene	CDR3 protein
TRBJ1-1	TRBV5-1	CASSFRTGPEAFF
TRBJ1-5	TRBV7-9	CASSLMGHNQPQHF
TRBJ1-1	TRBV4-3	CASSQDQGFTEAFF
TRBJ2-3	TRBV7-9	CASSPASGGGTDTQYF
TRBJ2-4	TRBV10-3	CAISGQGEGNIQYF
TRBJ1-2	TRBV27	CASSSTGARSGYTF
TRBJ1-5	TRBV29-1	CSVVFAAGLGNQPQHF
TRBJ2-1	TRBV6-5	CASGLTGGAYNEQFF
TRBJ1-1	TRBV5-4	CASFVMNTEAFF
TRBJ1-2	TRBV29-1	CSVEEGPYGYTF
TRBJ2-7	TRBV11-2	CASTPGGSSYEQYF
TRBJ2-3	TRBV27	CASSLLRRGRLSTDTQYF
TRBJ2-1	TRBV6-5	CASSYSSGYNEQFF
TRBJ2-1	TRBV7-8	CASSLGASGGAEQFF
TRBJ2-7	TRBV28	CASSLPGTVYEQYF
TRBJ1-5	TRBV29-1	CSVAAGGYQPQHF
TRBJ1-5	TRBV28	CASSLRTGAQPQHF
TRBJ1-5	TRBV11-2	CASSLGGLRSNQPQHF
TRBJ2-2	TRBV4-1	CASSQPASPGQGAFGNTGELFF
TRBJ1-2	TRBV28	CASSQIHRGSGYTF
TRBJ2-7	TRBV27	CASSLSSGAAYKQYF
TRBJ1-3	TRBV28	CASSFLDLGTSGNTIYF
TRBJ2-3	TRBV4-3	CASSQARLGGEQYF
TRBJ2-7	TRBV19	CASSSTGDEQYF
TRBJ2-7	TRBV6-5	CASSLRDSPYEQYF
TRBJ2-2	TRBV9	CASTGGNTGELFF
TRBJ2-1	TRBV5-1	CASSLGQGMNEQFF
TRBJ1-5	TRBV27	CASSFNSNQPQHF
TRBJ2-1	TRBV19	CASSTRQGVRQFF
TRBJ2-2	TRBV11-2	CASRIGHNTGELFF
TRBJ2-2	TRBV7-2	CASSLGQGFSGELFF
TRBJ2-5	TRBV15	CATSRASGGAQTQYF
TRBJ1-6	TRBV4-1	CASSLEGLDNSPLHF
TRBJ1-6	TRBV5-5	CASTAGTGWSSPLHF
TRBJ2-7	TRBV6-5	CASSLTGTGGDEQYF
TRBJ1-3	TRBV6-5	CASSYAGAVGNTIYF
TRBJ2-3	TRBV2	CASSGQGRADTQYF
TRBJ2-2	TRBV6-1	CASTGAGELFF